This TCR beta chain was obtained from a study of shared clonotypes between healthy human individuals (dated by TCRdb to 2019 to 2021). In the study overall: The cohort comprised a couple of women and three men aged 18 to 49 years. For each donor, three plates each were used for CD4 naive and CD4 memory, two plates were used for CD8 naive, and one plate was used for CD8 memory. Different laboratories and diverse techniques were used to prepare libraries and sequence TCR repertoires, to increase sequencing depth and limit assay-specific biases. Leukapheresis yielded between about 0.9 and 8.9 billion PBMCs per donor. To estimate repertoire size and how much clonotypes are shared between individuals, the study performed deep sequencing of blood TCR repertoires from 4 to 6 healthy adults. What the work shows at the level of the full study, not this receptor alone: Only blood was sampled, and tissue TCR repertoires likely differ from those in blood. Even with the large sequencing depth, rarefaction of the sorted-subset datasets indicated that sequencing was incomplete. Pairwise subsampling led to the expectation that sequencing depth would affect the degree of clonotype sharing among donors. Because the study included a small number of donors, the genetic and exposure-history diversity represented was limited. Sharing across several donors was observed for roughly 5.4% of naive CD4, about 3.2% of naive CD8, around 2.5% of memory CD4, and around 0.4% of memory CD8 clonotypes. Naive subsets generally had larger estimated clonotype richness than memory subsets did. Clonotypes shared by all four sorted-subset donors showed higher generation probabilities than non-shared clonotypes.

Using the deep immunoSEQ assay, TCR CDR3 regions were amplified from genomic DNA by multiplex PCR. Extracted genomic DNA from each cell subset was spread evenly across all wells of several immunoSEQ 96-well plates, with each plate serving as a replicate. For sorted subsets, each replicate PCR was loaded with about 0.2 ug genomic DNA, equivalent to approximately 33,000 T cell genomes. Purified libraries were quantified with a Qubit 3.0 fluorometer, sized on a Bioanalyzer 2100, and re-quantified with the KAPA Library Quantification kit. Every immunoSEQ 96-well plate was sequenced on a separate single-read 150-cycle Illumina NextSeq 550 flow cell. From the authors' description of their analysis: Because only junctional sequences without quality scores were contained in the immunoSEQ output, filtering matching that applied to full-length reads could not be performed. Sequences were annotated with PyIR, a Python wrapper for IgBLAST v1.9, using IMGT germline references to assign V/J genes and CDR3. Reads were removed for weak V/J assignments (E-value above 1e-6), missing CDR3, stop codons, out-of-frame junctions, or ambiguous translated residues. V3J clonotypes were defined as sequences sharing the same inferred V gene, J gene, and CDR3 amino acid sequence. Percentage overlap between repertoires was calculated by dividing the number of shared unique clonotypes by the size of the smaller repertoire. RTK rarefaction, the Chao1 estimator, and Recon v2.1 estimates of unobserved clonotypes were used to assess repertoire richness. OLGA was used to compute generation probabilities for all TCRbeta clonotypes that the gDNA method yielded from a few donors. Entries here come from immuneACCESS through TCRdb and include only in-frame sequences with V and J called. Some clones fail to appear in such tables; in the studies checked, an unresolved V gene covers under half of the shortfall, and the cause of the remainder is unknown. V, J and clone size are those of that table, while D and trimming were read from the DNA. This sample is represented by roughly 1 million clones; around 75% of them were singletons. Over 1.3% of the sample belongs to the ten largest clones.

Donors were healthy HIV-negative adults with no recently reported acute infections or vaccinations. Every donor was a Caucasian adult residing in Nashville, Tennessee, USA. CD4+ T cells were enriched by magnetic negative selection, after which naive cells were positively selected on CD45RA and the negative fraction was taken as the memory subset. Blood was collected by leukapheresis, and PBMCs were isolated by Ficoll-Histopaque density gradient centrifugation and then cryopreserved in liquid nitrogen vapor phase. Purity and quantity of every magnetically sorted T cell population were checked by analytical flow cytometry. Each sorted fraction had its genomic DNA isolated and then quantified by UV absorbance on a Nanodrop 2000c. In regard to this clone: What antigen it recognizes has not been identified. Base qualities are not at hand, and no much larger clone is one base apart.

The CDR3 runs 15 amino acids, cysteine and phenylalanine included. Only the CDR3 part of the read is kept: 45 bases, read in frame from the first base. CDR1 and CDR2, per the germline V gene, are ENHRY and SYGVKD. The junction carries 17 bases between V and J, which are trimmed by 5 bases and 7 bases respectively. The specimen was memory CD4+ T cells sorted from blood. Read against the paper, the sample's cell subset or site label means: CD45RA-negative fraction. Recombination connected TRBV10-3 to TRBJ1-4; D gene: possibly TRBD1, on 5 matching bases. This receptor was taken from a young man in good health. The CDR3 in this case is CAISRDGLASEKLFF. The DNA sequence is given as TGTGCCATCAGTCGGGACGGGTTGGCCAGTGAAAAACTGTTTTTT.